This entry lists 10 T cell receptor beta chains sequenced from one sample in a study of cytomegalovirus exposure and HLA in healthy donors. 60 Vbeta and 13 Jbeta primers were used in PCR. Sequenced by immunoSEQ multiplex PCR; TCRdb stores in-frame clones only, minus some. The data show roughly 200,000 clones, with around 84% seen just once and about 1.5% held by the top ten. The sequenced sample consisted of PBMCs. All receptors come from a woman aged 18-29 years in good health and CMV-seronegative.

This chain uses TRBV4-1 with TRBJ1-4; D gene unclear. Looked up from germline, CDR1 is MGHRA and CDR2 is YSYEKL. V was trimmed by 4 bases and J by 6 bases, leaving 6 bases between them. CDR3 length: 12 amino acids. DNA for the CDR3: TGCGCCAGCAGCCCCCAGGATGAAAAACTGTTTTTT. This sequence encodes CASSPQDEKLFF.

V usage is TRBV19 and J usage is TRBJ2-7; D might be TRBD1 (5 bases). V was trimmed by 10 bases and J by 2 bases, leaving 12 bases between them. Germline V gene data show CDR1 as LNHDA and CDR2 as SQIVND (reference sequence). This CDR3 is 12 amino acids long. CDR3 DNA: TGTGCCACTCAGACAGAGACCTACGAGCAGTACTTC. Translated, it gives CATQTETYEQYF.

This chain links TRBV5-4 with TRBJ2-5, with TRBD2 matching over 11 bases. This CDR3 has 16 residues. Germline loops: CDR1 SGHNT, CDR2 YYREEE (reference sequence). V dropped 1 base and J dropped 4; count of bases not matched to a gene: 6. CDR3 region: CASSLWASGRSETQYF. The CDR3 DNA reads as TGTGCCAGCAGCTTGTGGGCTAGCGGGAGGTCAGAGACCCAGTACTTC.

The chain joins TRBV19 to TRBJ2-5, with TRBD2 identical over 14 bases. The CDR3 is made up of 15 amino acids. Trimming at V came to 5 bases and at J to 3 bases, leaving 2 bases not matched to a gene. CDR1 LNHDA and CDR2 SQIVND come from the germline V gene (reference sequence). CDR3 protein: CASSPGLAGEETQYF. Written as DNA, the CDR3 is TGTGCCAGTAGTCCGGGACTAGCGGGGGAAGAGACCCAGTACTTC.

This chain connects TRBV7-2 to TRBJ2-2; TRBD2 aligns across 10 bases. This CDR3 region has 18 residues. Trimming at V came to 0 bases and at J to 5 bases, leaving 9 bases not matched to a gene. The germline V gene encodes CDR1 SGHTA and CDR2 FQGNSA. CDR3 protein: CASSLALLAGLGTGELFF. Here the CDR3 DNA reads TGTGCCAGCAGCTTAGCGCTACTAGCGGGGTTGGGGACCGGGGAGCTGTTTTTT.

The V gene is TRBV4-3, the J gene TRBJ2-3; 9 bases line up with TRBD1. V trimming: 3 bases; J trimming: 5 bases; junction bases outside the gene matches: 9. This CDR3 spans 16 amino acids. Germline lookup yields CDR1 LGHNA and CDR2 YSLEER. The CDR3 loop is CASSQAYRGPRDTQYF. The CDR3 nucleotides read TGCGCCAGCAGCCAGGCCTACAGGGGGCCTCGAGATACGCAGTATTTT.

With respect to this clone: At one of its ends the junction is not consistent with the germline gene, which may arise from a read error. The chain carries TRBV6-5 and TRBJ2-2; no firm D call. Germline-derived CDR1 and CDR2 are MNHEY and SVGAGI. The CDR3 runs to 14 residues. The CDR3 sequence: CASSYGENSGELFF. Written as DNA, the CDR3 is TGTGCCAGCAGTTACGGCGAGAACAGCGGGGAGCTGTTTTTT.

V usage is TRBV7-2 and J usage is TRBJ2-1; 11 positions agree with TRBD2. Germline CDR1 SGHTA, CDR2 FQGNSA. V shed 3 bases, J shed 6 bases, and the junction held 7 bases outside the gene matches. This CDR3 comprises 16 residues. For the CDR3, the DNA is TGTGCCAGCAGCTTGAATAGCGGGAGGGCCGGCAATGAGCAGTTCTTC. It yields the protein CASSLNSGRAGNEQFF.

This chain links TRBV10-3 with TRBJ1-2, with unresolved D. V lost 2 bases, J lost 8 bases, and 15 bases lay in between. The CDR3 runs to 14 residues. Per germline, CDR1 ENHRY and CDR2 SYGVKD. The CDR3 bases are TGTGCCATCAGTGAGCCCTACAGTGATGGGGGCTACACCTTC. This encodes CAISEPYSDGGYTF.

This chain connects TRBV7-9 to TRBJ2-3; 8 positions match TRBD2. With V trimmed by 2 bases and J by 0 bases, 4 bases remained unmatched. The germline V gene has CDR1 SEHNR and CDR2 FQNEAQ (reference sequence). The CDR3 is made up of 16 amino acids. The CDR3 region is CASSLKASGSTDTQYF. The CDR3 nucleotides read TGTGCCAGCAGCTTAAAAGCTAGCGGGAGCACAGATACGCAGTATTTT.